These T cell receptor beta chains were read from a single sample in a study of response to subunit inactivated influenza vaccine. A single record per CDR3 protein comes from TCRdb applying MiXCR to the RT-PCR reads. The sample contains approximately 200,000 distinct CDR3 sequences, about 15% of which appear only once. The specimen was CD8+ T cells sorted from PBMCs, collected 4 to 6 days after vaccination. Receptors were obtained from a man over 45 who received an inactivated influenza vaccine. Both conserved end residues are part of each CDR3.

V	J	CDR3
TRBV11-2	TRBJ2-5	CASSWSYSGTGERTQYF
TRBV6-2/TRBV6-3	TRBJ2-1	CASRPTGGRNEQFF
TRBV4-1	TRBJ2-7	CASSQVQGYEQYF
TRBV10-2	TRBJ2-5	CASRDGGRETQYF
TRBV30	TRBJ2-2	CACPGFEGGNTGELFF
TRBV28	TRBJ2-1	CASSLDTQGTARFGFNEQFF
TRBV30	TRBJ1-1	CAWSVGGTEAFF
TRBV29-1	TRBJ1-2	CSVQTEHGYTF
TRBV6-1	TRBJ2-7	CASDDGGPAEQYF
TRBV20-1	TRBJ2-7	CSASRSGTQGGQYF
TRBV4-3	TRBJ2-1	CASSQDTQGIGEQFF